The 21 T cell receptor beta chains presented below share a single source sample, sequenced in a study of T cell clonality in common variable immunodeficiency. Libraries were prepared by immunoSEQ multiplex PCR; TCRdb keeps only in-frame clonotypes and omits some of them. Observed in the sample are some 60,000 clones, none of them singletons. The sample consisted of peripheral blood mononuclear cells. The receptors originated from a person aged 18 to 75 in good health.

This clone was counted between two and nine times. The read finishes 3 residues shy of the CDR3 end, and the germline J gene is used to complete it. This chain uses TRBV7-3 with TRBJ1-2; the D is unclear. Germline V lookup: CDR1 SGHTA, CDR2 FQGTGA. CDR3 length equals 13 residues. CDR3 amino acids: CASSLTQQSTYTF. CDR3 DNA, as far as it was read: TGTGCCAGCAGCTTAACACAGCAGAGTACC.

Ten or more counts support this clone. The read finishes 3 residues shy of the CDR3 end, and the germline J gene is used to complete it. This chain connects TRBV29-1 to TRBJ2-2; TRBD1 matches 8 bases. The CDR3 spans 14 residues. The trim removed 1 base at V and 8 bases at J, leaving 6 bases unmatched. The germline V gene encodes CDR1 SQVTM and CDR2 ANQGSEA. Partial CDR3 DNA: TGCAGCGTTGAAGTCAGGGGGCGTGGGGGGGAG. Protein product: CSVEVRGRGGE. The entire CDR3 is CSVEVRGRGGELFF.

On this clone itself: The read is 3 residues too short to cover the CDR3 end, so that end is filled in from the germline J gene. V gene TRBV11-3 combines with J gene TRBJ2-7; D is undetermined. The CDR3 has 11 amino acids. Trimming took 4 bases from V and 1 from J, leaving 2 bases between them. Germline assignment: CDR1 SGHNT and CDR2 YENEEA. This chain's CDR3 is CASSSSYEQYF. CDR3 bases read: TGTGCCAGCAGCTCGTCCTACGAG.

In this sample, this clone turned up many times. The read terminates 3 residues before the CDR3 end, so the remaining end is supplied by the germline J gene. The V call is TRBV6-4, the J call TRBJ2-1; 8 nucleotides line up with TRBD2. The germline V gene has CDR1 MRHNA and CDR2 SNTAGT. The trim removed 3 bases at V and 6 bases at J, leaving 4 bases unmatched. The CDR3 totals 14 residues. The CDR3: CASSEAGGSNEQFF. The sequenced part of the CDR3 DNA is TGTGCCAGCAGTGAGGCGGGGGGAAGCAATGAG.

The table lists this clone with many counts. The sequence runs out 3 residues before the end of the CDR3; the remainder is reconstructed from the germline J gene. J is TRBJ2-7 and V is TRBV28; possibly TRBD2 for D (6 bases). The germline CDR1 and CDR2 sequences are MDHEN and SYDVKM. The V gene lost 1 base and the J gene lost 3 bases, with 10 bases spanning the gap. The CDR3 sequence is 14 residues long. CDR3 DNA, as far as it was read: TGTGCCAGCAGTTTATCCGGCGGGGACTACGAG. Translated, it gives CASSLSGGDYE. The full CDR3 protein reads CASSLSGGDYEQYF.

At least ten counts were recorded for this clone. The read ends 3 residues before the CDR3 terminus; that terminus is restored from the germline J gene. V usage is TRBV18 and J usage is TRBJ2-7; TRBD1 agrees at 7 bases. CDR3 length equals 14 residues. Losses at the gene ends were 3 bases for V and 1 base for J; bases not matched to a gene: 3. Germline-derived CDR1 and CDR2 are KGHSH and LQKENI. The CDR3 reads CASSPDRKSYEQYF. The CDR3 DNA, read in part, is TGTGCCAGCTCACCGGACAGGAAGTCCTACGAG.

This clone was detected ten times or more. With the read ending 3 residues before the CDR3 end, the germline J gene is used to fill in that end. V is TRBV20-1 and J is TRBJ2-3, with D possibly being TRBD1 (8 bases). This CDR3 has 14 amino acids. Germline values: CDR1 DFQATT, CDR2 SNEGSKA (reference sequence). Trimming left V 5 bases short and J 4 bases short, with 16 bases between. CDR3 loop: CSAHRGGGPDTQYF. The CDR3 DNA, read in part, is TGCAGTGCTCACAGGGGGGGAGGGCCAGATACG.

This clone was seen many times. The read ends 3 residues before the CDR3 terminus; that terminus is restored from the germline J gene. The rearrangement links TRBV12-5 to TRBJ2-5; possible D gene TRBD2, 6 bases. The germline CDR1 and CDR2 sequences are LGHNT and FRNRAP. The CDR3 length is 15 residues. Deletions cut 3 bases from V and 5 bases from J, with 16 bases between. CDR3 DNA (partial): TGTGCTAGTGGTTTTAACTCAGGTGCGGGGGAGACC. Its translation: CASGFNSGAGET. The entire CDR3 reads CASGFNSGAGETQYF.

In its sample, this clone was seen many times. The read stops 3 residues short of the end of the CDR3; the missing end is completed from the germline J gene. The genes are TRBV12-5 and TRBJ2-1; no firm D call. V dropped 1 base and J dropped 4 bases, with 2 bases sitting between them. The germline gives CDR1 LGHNT, CDR2 FRNRAP. The CDR3 contains 12 residues. The CDR3 bases that were read are TGTGCTAGTGGTTTGGCGTACAATGAG. This sequence encodes CASGLAYNE. The whole CDR3 reads CASGLAYNEQFF. The variable domain in full, with the rest retrieved from reference TRBV12-5 and TRBJ2-1, is DARVTQTPRHKVTEMGQEVTMRCQPILGHNTVFWYRQTMMQGLELLAYFRNRAPLDDSGMPKDRFSAEMPDATLATLKIQPSEPRDSAVYFCASGLAYNEQFFGPGTRLTVL.

This clone has a count of ten or more. The missing CDR3 end, 3 residues past where the read stops, is filled in from the germline J gene. V is TRBV12-3 or TRBV12-4 and J is TRBJ2-1; TRBD2 matches 14 bases. The CDR3 covers 16 residues. Trimming took 6 bases from V and 9 from J; bases not matched to a gene: 10. The CDR3 region is CASSRGLAGEGGEQFF. The DNA read from the CDR3 is TGTGCCAGCAGCAGGGGACTAGCGGGAGAGGGGGGTGAG.

In its sample, this clone was seen many times. The read ends 3 residues shy of where the CDR3 ends; the end is completed using the germline J gene. The gene calls are TRBV6-1 and TRBJ2-3, with TRBD2 matching over 7 bases. Germline V CDR1 and CDR2: MNHNS, SASEGT. V lost 4 bases, J lost 7 bases, and 11 bases stayed unmatched. The CDR3 is made up of 15 amino acids. The chain's CDR3 is CASSAAGDVFNTQYF. The CDR3 bases that were read are TGTGCCAGCAGTGCGGCGGGAGACGTATTTAATACG.

In its sample, this clone was seen many times. The observed sequence ends 3 residues before the CDR3 terminus, with the missing tail filled in from the germline J gene. The J gene is TRBJ2-7, the V gene TRBV7-6; D may be TRBD2 (6 bases). This CDR3 contains 14 residues. The ends were cut back, 1 base at V and 6 bases at J, with 13 bases in the middle. The germline gives CDR1 SGHVS, CDR2 FNYEAQ. CDR3 region: CASSLGGGAGEQYF. Partial CDR3 DNA: TGTGCCAGCAGCTTAGGAGGAGGGGCTGGCGAG.

This clone came up many times. The DNA ends 3 residues before the CDR3 does, and the rest of the CDR3 is filled in from the germline J gene. J is TRBJ2-7 and V is TRBV19; 9 bases are a match to TRBD1. This CDR3 comprises 14 residues. The germline CDR1 and CDR2 sequences are LNHDA and SQIVND (reference sequence). Germline trimming cut 1 base from V and 3 bases from J; bases unmatched to any gene: 1. This CDR3 reads CASSIGTGVYEQYF. CDR3 DNA, as far as it was read: TGTGCCAGTAGTATAGGGACAGGGGTCTACGAG.

This clone was picked up many times. The CDR3 end is not reached by the read, which stops 3 residues before it; the germline J gene fills it in. The chain uses TRBV2 and TRBJ2-5; no reliable D call. CDR1 and CDR2 (germline): SNHLY, FYNNEI. This CDR3 has 12 amino acids. V shed 4 bases and J shed 1 base, with 4 bases lying between them. The CDR3 region is CASSGLQETQYF. Incomplete CDR3 DNA: TGTGCCAGCAGTGGACTCCAAGAGACC.

A word on this clone: The read ends 3 residues before the CDR3 terminus; that terminus is restored from the germline J gene. The chain combines TRBV18 with TRBJ2-7; 12 positions match TRBD2. This CDR3 is 20 amino acids long. The trim removed 2 bases at V and 0 bases at J, leaving 14 bases unmatched. Germline V gene sequence: CDR1 KGHSH, CDR2 LQKENI. The covered CDR3 bases are TGTGCCAGCTCACCAGGAGAGCCGGGACTAGCGGGTCTATTCTCCTACGAG. It encodes CASSPGEPGLAGLFSYE. The full-length CDR3 reads as CASSPGEPGLAGLFSYEQYF.

This clone was picked up many times. Read coverage stops 3 residues before the CDR3 terminus; the germline J gene supplies the remainder. V is TRBV12-3 or TRBV12-4 and J is TRBJ2-1; D possibly corresponds to TRBD2 (6 bases). V dropped 3 bases and J dropped 7 bases, with 10 bases sitting between them. CDR3 size: 13 residues. The covered CDR3 bases are TGTGCCAGCAGTTTGGGGACTCCAAATGAG. Protein sequence: CASSLGTPNE. The complete CDR3 protein is CASSLGTPNEQFF.

This clone was found many times. The read is 3 residues too short to cover the CDR3 end, so that end is filled in from the germline J gene. The rearrangement links TRBV19 to TRBJ2-7, with 9 positions matching TRBD1. The CDR3 has 14 amino acids. From germline, CDR1 is LNHDA and CDR2 SQIVND (reference sequence). Trimming cost V 5 bases and J 3 bases; bases outside gene matches: 5. The CDR3 protein is CASSQGTGNYEQYF. CDR3 DNA (partial): TGTGCCAGTAGTCAAGGGACAGGGAACTACGAG.

This clone was observed at least ten times. The read halts 3 residues ahead of the CDR3 end, with the missing end drawn from the germline J gene. The V call is TRBV28, the J call TRBJ1-2, with 8 bases fitting TRBD1. The CDR3 contains 12 residues. The germline CDR1 and CDR2 sequences are MDHEN and SYDVKM. CDR3 sequence reads: CASSLRQGSYTF. The covered CDR3 bases are TGTGCCAGCAGTTTACGACAGGGGAGC.

This clone was counted many times. The read ends 3 residues shy of where the CDR3 ends; the end is completed using the germline J gene. The V and J genes are TRBV2 and TRBJ2-3; 10 bases are a match to TRBD2. The V segment lost 2 bases and the J segment 1 base; nucleotides outside the gene matches: 9. The CDR3 runs to 18 residues. Germline V gene data show CDR1 as SNHLY and CDR2 as FYNNEI. The chain's CDR3 is CASSEITGLAGGTDTQYF. The CDR3 DNA, read in part, is TGTGCCAGCAGTGAAATCACTGGGCTAGCGGGAGGCACAGATACG. Drawing the rest from reference TRBV2 and TRBJ2-3, the complete variable domain is EPEVTQTPSHQVTQMGQEVILRCVPISNHLYFYWYRQILGQKVEFLVSFYNNEISEKSEIFDDQFSVERPDGSNFTLKIRSTKLEDSAMYFCASSEITGLAGGTDTQYFGPGTRLTVL.

This clone was recorded many times. The CDR3 end lies 3 residues beyond the end of the read and is filled in from the germline J gene. V is TRBV20-1 and J is TRBJ2-1; 10 bases fit TRBD2. Germline V gene lookup returns CDR1 DFQATT and CDR2 SNEGSKA (reference sequence). The V gene end was trimmed by 7 bases and the J gene end by 0 bases; junction bases not matched to a gene: 3. The CDR3 covers 14 residues. The CDR3 is CSVSSGSSYNEQFF. The sequenced CDR3 bases are TGCAGTGTTTCTAGCGGGAGCTCCTACAATGAG.

This clone turned up a few times. The missing CDR3 end, 3 residues past where the read stops, is filled in from the germline J gene. The chain uses TRBV10-2 and TRBJ1-5; perhaps TRBD1 as D (6 bases). CDR1 WSHSY and CDR2 SAAADI come from the germline V gene. V lost 0 bases, J lost 2 bases, and 8 bases lay in between. The CDR3 extends over 15 amino acids. CDR3 DNA, as far as it was read: TGCGCCAGCAGTGAGTCTTCAGGGGGCAATCAGCCC. This gives the protein CASSESSGGNQP. The full-length CDR3 reads as CASSESSGGNQPQHF.